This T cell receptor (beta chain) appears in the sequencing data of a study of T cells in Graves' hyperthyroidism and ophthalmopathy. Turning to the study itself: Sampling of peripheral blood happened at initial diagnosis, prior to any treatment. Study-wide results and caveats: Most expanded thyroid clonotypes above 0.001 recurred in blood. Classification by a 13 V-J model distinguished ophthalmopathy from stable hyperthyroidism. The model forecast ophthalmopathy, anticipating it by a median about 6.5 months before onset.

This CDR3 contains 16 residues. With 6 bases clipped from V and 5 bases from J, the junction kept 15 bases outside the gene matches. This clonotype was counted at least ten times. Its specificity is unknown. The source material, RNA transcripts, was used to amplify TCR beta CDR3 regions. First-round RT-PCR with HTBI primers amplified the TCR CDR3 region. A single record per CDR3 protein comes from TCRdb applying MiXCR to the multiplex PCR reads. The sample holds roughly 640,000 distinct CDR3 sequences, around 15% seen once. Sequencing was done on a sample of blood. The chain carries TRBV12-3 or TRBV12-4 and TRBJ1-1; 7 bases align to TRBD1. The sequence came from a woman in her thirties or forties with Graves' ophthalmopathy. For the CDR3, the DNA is TGTGCCAGCAGGGGTCCGAGGTACAGGGGTCGAACTGAAGCTTTCTTT. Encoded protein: CASRGPRYRGRTEAFF.